These 30 T cell receptor beta chains originate from one sample sequenced in a study of blood T cell repertoires in COVID-19. Clones were sequenced by immunoSEQ multiplex PCR, and TCRdb holds only the in-frame ones, with some missing. The top ten clones hold approximately 15% of a sample with about 190,000 clones, 70% to 80% of them seen once. Specimen: peripheral blood. These receptors all stem from a man aged 50 to 59 who had recovered from COVID-19.

V usage is TRBV29-1 and J usage is TRBJ1-1; possibly TRBD1 for D (5 bases). Germline values: CDR1 SQVTM, CDR2 ANQGSEA. The CDR3 extends over 13 amino acids. Trimming left V 7 bases short and J 0 bases short, with 12 bases between. The CDR3 nucleotides are TGCAGCGCCCCAGCAGGGATGAACACTGAAGCTTTCTTT. This translates into CSAPAGMNTEAFF.

Notes on this clone: This could be a read error, since a much larger clone is one nucleotide away. The V and J genes are TRBV2 and TRBJ1-5, with 8 positions matching TRBD1. Trimming removed 6 bases from V and 2 bases from J; junction bases left unmatched: 3. The CDR3 consists of 14 residues. CDR1 SNHLY and CDR2 FYNNEI come from the germline V gene. The CDR3 here is CASRQDRGNQPQHF. DNA for the CDR3: TGTGCCAGCAGACAGGACAGGGGCAATCAGCCCCAGCATTTT.

Remarks on this clone: This specimen includes other DNA sequences encoding the same CDR3. J is TRBJ1-2 and V is TRBV7-2, with TRBD1 matching over 12 bases. The CDR3 extends over 15 amino acids. V shed 5 bases and J 4 bases; nucleotides not matched to a gene: 5. The germline CDR1 and CDR2 sequences are SGHTA and FQGNSA. CDR3 DNA: TGTGCCAGCAGCCTTGGGACAGGGGGCGTCTATGGCTACACCTTC. It codes for CASSLGTGGVYGYTF.

The chain links TRBV7-3 to TRBJ2-7, with 8 positions matching TRBD1. The germline V gene has CDR1 SGHTA and CDR2 FQGTGA. The J segment lost 6 bases and the V segment lost 5 bases, leaving 6 bases of the junction unmatched. This CDR3 is 13 amino acids long. Written as DNA, the CDR3 is TGTGCCAGCAGCACAACACAGGGGGGCGAGCAGTACTTC. Residues: CASSTTQGGEQYF. Full variable domain (missing parts from reference TRBV7-3 and TRBJ2-7): GAGVSQTPSNKVTEKGKYVELRCDPISGHTALYWYRQSLGQGPEFLIYFQGTGAADDSGLPNDRFFAVRPEGSVSTLKIQRTERGDSAVYLCASSTTQGGEQYFGPGTRLTVT.

V and J are TRBV20-1 and TRBJ1-1; no definite D call. V was cut by 5 bases and J by 11 bases, with 12 bases left in between. This CDR3 is built from 10 residues. Germline CDR1 reads DFQATT; CDR2 reads SNEGSKA (reference sequence). The CDR3 DNA reads as TGCAGTGCTGACGACATAGGTGCTTTCTTT. Translating gives CSADDIGAFF.

The chain uses TRBV6-2 or TRBV6-3 and TRBJ1-1, with D possibly TRBD1 on 5 matching bases. The germline V and J ends were trimmed by 1 base and 5 bases, with 20 bases remaining between them. This CDR3 comprises 17 residues. Germline CDR1 and CDR2: MNHEY and SVGEGT. DNA for the CDR3: TGTGCCAGCAGTTACTTGTTATTACTCAGGGAGGCTACTGAAGCTTTCTTT. The encoded protein is CASSYLLLLREATEAFF.

The rearrangement joins TRBV7-3 to TRBJ2-3; 7 bases are shared with TRBD2. J lost 2 bases, V lost 5 bases, and 7 bases had no gene match. Germline values: CDR1 SGHTA, CDR2 FQGTGA. This CDR3 region has 15 residues. In nucleotides, the CDR3 is TGTGCCAGCAGCCTGCAAGCGGGGCACACAGATACGCAGTATTTT. Translating gives CASSLQAGHTDTQYF. Filled out from reference TRBV7-3 and TRBJ2-3, the complete variable domain reads GAGVSQTPSNKVTEKGKYVELRCDPISGHTALYWYRQSLGQGPEFLIYFQGTGAADDSGLPNDRFFAVRPEGSVSTLKIQRTERGDSAVYLCASSLQAGHTDTQYFGPGTRLTVL.

The rearrangement uses TRBV10-1 and TRBJ2-7; 10 bases map to TRBD1. The V and J ends lost 11 bases and 6 bases, in that order; junction bases with no gene match: 10. The CDR3 sequence is 13 residues long. Germline CDR1 WNHNN, CDR2 SYGVQD (reference sequence). The CDR3 DNA reads TGCGCCGGACATGGGACAGGGGAGTGCGAGCAGTACTTC. Protein product: CAGHGTGECEQYF.

The J gene is TRBJ1-6, the V gene TRBV30; perhaps TRBD1 as D (5 bases). V was shortened by 2 bases and J by 8 bases, with 19 bases between the two germline ends. The CDR3 is 16 residues long. Germline CDR1 reads GTSNPN; CDR2 reads SVGIG (reference sequence). CDR3 amino acids: CAWSIPMTAYDSPLHF. The DNA of the CDR3 is TGTGCCTGGAGTATTCCTATGACAGCGTATGATTCACCCCTCCACTTT.

The chain has TRBV7-2 and TRBJ1-2; D is undetermined. Germline V gene data show CDR1 as SGHTA and CDR2 as FQGNSA. This CDR3 region has 15 residues. The V end was cut by 1 base, the J end by 6 bases, with 15 bases between. CDR3 coding DNA: TGTGCCAGCAGCTTAGTAACGTTGGACGGGGATGGCTACACCTTC. It translates to CASSLVTLDGDGYTF.

The chain employs TRBV27 and TRBJ2-3; a possible D gene is TRBD1 (5 bases). This CDR3 comprises 13 residues. V lost 4 bases and J 4 bases, leaving 9 bases between the germline ends. Per the germline V gene, CDR1 is MNHEY and CDR2 is SMNVEV (reference sequence). The CDR3: CASSSGQSDTQYF. For the CDR3, the DNA is TGTGCCAGCAGTTCCGGACAATCAGATACGCAGTATTTT.

This clone was found many times. The V gene is TRBV14, the J gene TRBJ2-7; weak D call: TRBD2 (7 bases). CDR3 length: 14 amino acids. CDR1 is SGHDN, CDR2 FVKESK, per germline. V was pared by 2 bases and J by 2 bases, with 10 bases between. The DNA for the CDR3 is TGTGCCAGCAGCCAATACGGGGGGCCCTACGAGCAGTACTTC. This sequence encodes CASSQYGGPYEQYF.

The chain joins TRBV27 to TRBJ2-4, with TRBD2 matching 9 bases. V shed 0 bases and J 7 bases; nucleotides not matched to a gene: 7. CDR1 MNHEY and CDR2 SMNVEV come from the germline V gene (reference sequence). The CDR3 totals 16 residues. The CDR3 nucleotides are TGTGCCAGCAGTTTATCGAGGACTAGCGTATTGAACATTCAGTACTTC. Residues: CASSLSRTSVLNIQYF.

This rearrangement joins TRBV11-3 to TRBJ2-1; no clear D gene. Germline values: CDR1 SGHNT, CDR2 YENEEA. V dropped 0 bases and J dropped 7 bases, with 10 bases sitting between them. The CDR3 sequence is 14 residues long. The CDR3 region has the DNA TGTGCCAGCAGCTTAGAGGGCCACCTTAATGAGCAGTTCTTC. Translated: CASSLEGHLNEQFF. The complete variable domain, with remaining parts taken from reference TRBV11-3 and TRBJ2-1, reads EAGVVQSPRYKIIEKKQPVAFWCNPISGHNTLYWYLQNLGQGPELLIRYENEEAVDDSQLPKDRFSAERLKGVDSTLKIQPAELGDSAVYLCASSLEGHLNEQFFGPGTRLTVL.

There are a few counts of this clone. This chain joins TRBV28 and TRBJ2-5; D gene ambiguous. The CDR3 covers 13 residues. Germline CDR1 and CDR2: MDHEN and SYDVKM. V was clipped by 3 bases and J by 1 base, with 6 bases between them. The CDR3 DNA is TGTGCCAGCAGTTTTGCAGGCCAAGAGACCCAGTACTTC. It codes for CASSFAGQETQYF.

The rearrangement joins TRBV19 to TRBJ1-6, with D unresolved. Germline V lookup: CDR1 LNHDA, CDR2 SQIVND (reference sequence). Trimming took 2 bases from V and 5 from J, leaving 10 bases between them. The CDR3 has 15 residues. The CDR3 nucleotides read TGTGCCAGTAGTATATCCTCAGAGGATAATTCACCCCTCCACTTT. Amino acid sequence: CASSISSEDNSPLHF.

This clone was seen many times. V usage is TRBV27 and J usage is TRBJ2-5; D call uncertain. CDR3 size: 13 residues. CDR1 MNHEY and CDR2 SMNVEV come from the germline V gene (reference sequence). Trimming took off 7 bases at V and 4 bases at J, with 13 bases between the two ends. DNA of the CDR3: TGTGCCAGCATCTCTAGGTACCGAGAGACCCAGTACTTC. The encoded protein is CASISRYRETQYF.

This chain links TRBV15 with TRBJ2-1; D is unresolved. Trimming took 8 bases from V and 4 from J, leaving 9 bases between them. This CDR3 has 12 residues. CDR1 and CDR2 from the germline V gene are LNHNV and YYDKDF (reference sequence). CDR3 nucleotide sequence: TGTGCCACCGCCTCCGGGTACAATGAGCAGTTCTTC. Its protein product is CATASGYNEQFF. The entire variable domain, with the rest obtained from reference TRBV15 and TRBJ2-1, is as follows: DAMVIQNPRYQVTQFGKPVTLSCSQTLNHNVMYWYQQKSSQAPKLLFHYYDKDFNNEADTPDNFQSRRPNTSFCFLDIRSPGLGDTAMYLCATASGYNEQFFGPGTRLTVL.

V and J are TRBV5-1 and TRBJ1-1, with TRBD1 matching 10 bases. The CDR3 is 15 amino acids. The V and J ends lost 3 bases and 3 bases, in that order; junction bases with no gene match: 5. The germline V gene encodes CDR1 SGHRS and CDR2 YFSETQ. CDR3 nucleotide sequence: TGCGCCAGCAGCTCGGGACAGGGGTACGACACTGAAGCTTTCTTT. The encoded protein is CASSSGQGYDTEAFF. The whole variable domain, filled in from reference TRBV5-1 and TRBJ1-1, reads KAGVTQTPRYLIKTRGQQVTLSCSPISGHRSVSWYQQTPGQGLQFLFEYFSETQRNKGNFPGRFSGRQFSNSRSEMNVSTLELGDSALYLCASSSGQGYDTEAFFGQGTRLTVV.

This chain joins TRBV3-1 (or the pseudogene TRBV3-2) and TRBJ1-4, with D perhaps TRBD1 (5 bases). Trimming removed 2 bases from V and 6 bases from J, with 7 bases in between. The CDR3 contains 13 residues. CDR1 is LGHDT and CDR2 is YNNKEL in the germline V gene (reference sequence). The chain's CDR3 is CASSQLRDEKLFF. CDR3 DNA: TGTGCCAGCAGCCAACTCAGGGATGAAAAACTGTTTTTT.

The genes are TRBV13 and TRBJ2-1, with 9 nucleotides matching TRBD1. The J segment lost 7 bases and the V segment lost 6 bases, leaving 7 bases of the junction unmatched. Germline V gives CDR1 PRHDT, CDR2 FYEKMQ (reference sequence). The CDR3 loop spans 14 amino acids. The CDR3 loop reads CASRGQGLVNEQFF. CDR3 DNA: TGTGCCAGCAGAGGACAGGGGTTAGTGAATGAGCAGTTCTTC.

J is TRBJ2-7 and V is TRBV3-1 (or the pseudogene TRBV3-2); the match to TRBD2 covers 15 bases. Germline lookup yields CDR1 LGHDT and CDR2 YNNKEL (reference sequence). The CDR3 has 14 residues. After removal of 4 bases from V and 6 bases from J, the junction contained 1 base not matched to a gene. The CDR3 DNA sequence: TGTGCCAGCAGCCTGGGACTAGCGGGAGGCGAGCAGTACTTC. It translates to CASSLGLAGGEQYF.

The sample holds one count of this clone. The rearrangement joins TRBV5-6 to TRBJ1-2; tentatively, D is TRBD1 (5 bases). This CDR3 has 16 residues. Germline CDR1 and CDR2: SGHDT and YYEEEE. Between the trimmed V and J ends, which lost 0 bases and 2 bases, there was a span of 14 bases. The CDR3 reads CASSLGYGGINYGYTF. CDR3 bases: TGTGCCAGCAGCTTGGGTTACGGGGGAATAAACTATGGCTACACCTTC.

The chain is built from TRBV12-3 or TRBV12-4 and TRBJ2-3, with D hard to call. There are 13 residues in the CDR3. V was trimmed by 2 bases and J by 2 bases, leaving 5 bases between them. CDR3 region: CASSLPSTDTQYF. The CDR3 DNA is TGTGCCAGCAGTTTACCCTCCACAGATACGCAGTATTTT.

V and J are TRBV28 and TRBJ1-2; D not resolved. Trimming shortened V by 1 base and J by 4 bases, and 10 bases separated the two germline ends. Per germline, CDR1 MDHEN and CDR2 SYDVKM. There are 14 residues in the CDR3. CDR3 sequence (DNA): TGTGCCAGCAGTTTATTCGACGTAGCCTATGGCTACACCTTC. This translates into CASSLFDVAYGYTF.

The chain uses TRBV18 and TRBJ2-7; 9 bases agree with TRBD1. The V gene's germline CDR1 is KGHSH and CDR2 LQKENI. This CDR3 spans 15 amino acids. V lost 3 bases, J lost 6 bases, and 9 bases stayed unmatched. CDR3 coding DNA: TGTGCCAGCTCACCCAGGGGACAGGGTGGGGGCGAGCAGTACTTC. As protein: CASSPRGQGGGEQYF.

The chain joins TRBV7-3 to TRBJ1-2, with D possibly matching TRBD1 (6 bases). CDR1 is SGHTA, CDR2 FQGTGA, per germline. The CDR3 consists of 15 residues. V gave up 6 bases and J gave up 2 bases, with 16 bases separating them. CDR3 in DNA: TGTGCCAGCAGGGAACCGGTTGGACAGAACTATGGCTACACCTTC. This codes for CASREPVGQNYGYTF.

The chain couples TRBV5-1 to TRBJ2-1; D remains ambiguous. The CDR3 spans 16 residues. Germline assignment: CDR1 SGHRS and CDR2 YFSETQ. V shed 3 bases and J shed 0 bases, with 13 bases lying between them. CDR3 sequence (DNA): TGCGCCAGCAGCTCTTTGCCCGGTAGCTCCTACAATGAGCAGTTCTTC. This gives the protein CASSSLPGSSYNEQFF.

CDR3: CASSQTGTLTREQYF. CDR3 in DNA: TGTGCCAGCAGCCAAACCGGGACTCTGACCCGCGAGCAGTACTTC. This rearrangement joins TRBV3-1 (or the pseudogene TRBV3-2) to TRBJ2-7, with D possibly matching TRBD2 (6 bases). In germline, CDR1 is LGHDT, CDR2 YNNKEL (reference sequence). Trimming removed 2 bases from V and 6 bases from J, with 17 bases in between. The CDR3 consists of 15 residues.

V and J are TRBV5-1 and TRBJ2-1; TRBD2 might be the D (6 bases). The V gene lost 2 bases and the J gene lost 6 bases, with 9 bases spanning the gap. Per germline, CDR1 SGHRS and CDR2 YFSETQ. The CDR3 totals 13 residues. The CDR3 nucleotides read TGCGCCAGCAGCTTTGGAGGGATCAATGAGCAGTTCTTC. It codes for CASSFGGINEQFF.